One T cell receptor (beta chain) is described in this entry. Its specificity is unknown. The data derive from a study of OX40 agonist ivuxolimab in advanced cancers. Study-wide background: It was permissible to have had prior anti-PD-1, anti-PD-L1 or anti-CTLA-4 therapy, and around 43% had some. Study outcomes and limitations: Fewer expanded clones were found on average in CD4+ than in CD8+ T cells.

Patients were excluded for autoimmune disease history or systemic immunosuppression. The protocol was immunoSEQ multiplex PCR, while the TCRdb copy is restricted to in-frame clones and leaves out a portion. In the table there are just over 90,000 clones, around 94% of which are singletons. CDR1 is SGHVS and CDR2 is FNYEAQ in the germline V gene. The ends lost 2 bases at V and 0 bases at J; junction bases unmatched: 3. The length of the CDR3 is 17 residues. The chain is built from TRBV7-6 and TRBJ1-6; TRBD1 matches at 8 bases. This TCR was recovered from an adult with an advanced solid tumor such as melanoma, head and neck, liver or kidney cancer. Specimen: CD4+ or CD8+ T cells sorted from blood, collected in a trial of the OX40 agonist ivuxolimab. CDR3 nucleotides: TGTGCCAGCAGCTTACGGACAGGGAGCTCCTATAATTCACCCCTCCACTTT. It encodes CASSLRTGSSYNSPLHF.